A selection of T cell receptor beta chains follows, all from one sample in a study of blood T cell repertoires in COVID-19. Sequencing used immunoSEQ multiplex PCR; TCRdb keeps in-frame clones, though not all of them. The sample includes a few hundred thousand clones, 70% to 90% of them seen just once. Input material: PBMCs or T cells enriched from blood (not recorded which). All receptors come from a woman aged 40 to 49 who had recovered from COVID-19. Each CDR3 is given with its conserved first and last residue. The order of the fields is CDR3 DNA, CDR3 protein, V gene, J gene, D gene, clone size. The D gene is left open where the match is weak. The size of a clone is reported for some rows only, either as once, few or many, or as a class for expanded clones.

CDR3 DNA: TGCGCCAGCAGCCACCTGTACAACCCTGCTCACAATGAGCAGTTCTTC
CDR3 protein: CASSHLYNPAHNEQFF
V gene: TRBV4-1
J gene: TRBJ2-1
D gene: NA
clone size: NA

CDR3 DNA: TGTGCCATTTCACAAGACTACGAGCAGTACTTC
CDR3 protein: CAISQDYEQYF
V gene: TRBV10-3
J gene: TRBJ2-7
D gene: NA
clone size: NA

CDR3 DNA: TGTGCCAGCAGTGAAAGGACCCGGGACAGTGTAAATCAGCCCCAGCATTTT
CDR3 protein: CASSERTRDSVNQPQHF
V gene: TRBV2
J gene: TRBJ1-5
D gene: TRBD1
clone size: NA

CDR3 DNA: TGTGCCAGCAGCCCTTCTACCGTGCGAGAGACCCAGTACTTC
CDR3 protein: CASSPSTVRETQYF
V gene: TRBV25-1
J gene: TRBJ2-5
D gene: NA
clone size: NA

CDR3 DNA: TGTGCCAGCAGTTTAGAACAGAGCTATGGCTACACCTTC
CDR3 protein: CASSLEQSYGYTF
V gene: TRBV6-5
J gene: TRBJ1-2
D gene: NA
clone size: NA

CDR3 DNA: TGCGCCAGCAGCCAAGATATCCAGGTGGAGACCCAGTACTTC
CDR3 protein: CASSQDIQVETQYF
V gene: TRBV4-1
J gene: TRBJ2-5
D gene: NA
clone size: NA

CDR3 DNA: TGTGCCACCAGTGATCGGACTAGCACAGATACGCAGTATTTT
CDR3 protein: CATSDRTSTDTQYF
V gene: TRBV24-1
J gene: TRBJ2-3
D gene: NA
clone size: few

CDR3 DNA: TGTGCCAGCAGCCAAGGAGGTCACGGCTACACCTTC
CDR3 protein: CASSQGGHGYTF
V gene: TRBV12-3/TRBV12-4
J gene: TRBJ1-2
D gene: NA
clone size: NA

CDR3 DNA: TGTGCCAGCAGCTTAGTTAGCGGGAGGGCGAATGAGCAGTTCTTC
CDR3 protein: CASSLVSGRANEQFF
V gene: TRBV11-2
J gene: TRBJ2-1
D gene: TRBD2
clone size: NA

CDR3 DNA: TGCGCCAGCAGCCCCGACAGGTCGAACACTGAAGCTTTCTTT
CDR3 protein: CASSPDRSNTEAFF
V gene: TRBV5-1
J gene: TRBJ1-1
D gene: NA
clone size: NA

CDR3 DNA: TGTGCCAGCACCTCATCGGGGGTCTATGGCTACACCTTC
CDR3 protein: CASTSSGVYGYTF
V gene: TRBV12-3/TRBV12-4
J gene: TRBJ1-2
D gene: NA
clone size: NA

CDR3 DNA: TGCGCCAGCAGCTCCCCGGGACTAGCGGGGTACAATGAGCAGTTCTTC
CDR3 protein: CASSSPGLAGYNEQFF
V gene: TRBV5-1
J gene: TRBJ2-1
D gene: TRBD2
clone size: NA

CDR3 DNA: TGCGCCAGCATGACTAGCGGGGTCTACAATGAGCAGTTCTTC
CDR3 protein: CASMTSGVYNEQFF
V gene: TRBV10-1
J gene: TRBJ2-1
D gene: TRBD2
clone size: NA

CDR3 DNA: TGCGCCAGCAGCCAAGATCCTAGCGGGGCCTACGAGCAGTACTTC
CDR3 protein: CASSQDPSGAYEQYF
V gene: TRBV4-3
J gene: TRBJ2-7
D gene: TRBD2
clone size: NA

CDR3 DNA: TGTGCCAGCAGTTCAACAGGGGGCGGCAATCAGCCCCAGCATTTT
CDR3 protein: CASSSTGGGNQPQHF
V gene: TRBV27
J gene: TRBJ1-5
D gene: TRBD1
clone size: NA

CDR3 DNA: TGTGCCAGCAGCTTATCGACAGGGGGGAAGGGCTACACCTTC
CDR3 protein: CASSLSTGGKGYTF
V gene: TRBV11-2
J gene: TRBJ1-2
D gene: TRBD1
clone size: NA

CDR3 DNA: TGTGCCAGCAGCAGTTTCCTGGTACCGTTACACCCCACATACGATACTAACTATGGCTACACCTTC
CDR3 protein: CASSSFLVPLHPTYDTNYGYTF
V gene: TRBV2
J gene: TRBJ1-2
D gene: NA
clone size: NA

CDR3 DNA: TGTGCCAGCAGTGAATATAGGGGCACTGAAGCTTTCTTT
CDR3 protein: CASSEYRGTEAFF
V gene: TRBV25-1
J gene: TRBJ1-1
D gene: NA
clone size: NA

CDR3 DNA: TGTGCCAGCAGCCAACAGGGATCCACTGAAGCTTTCTTT
CDR3 protein: CASSQQGSTEAFF
V gene: TRBV3-1/TRBV3-2
J gene: TRBJ1-1
D gene: NA
clone size: NA

CDR3 DNA: TGCGCCAGCAGCCAAGTTCGGAGCCCACCCCTCCACTTT
CDR3 protein: CASSQVRSPPLHF
V gene: TRBV4-3
J gene: TRBJ1-6
D gene: NA
clone size: NA

CDR3 DNA: TGTGCCAGCAGTCCCCCTCTATCGCGGCCCTCCTACGAGCAGTACTTC
CDR3 protein: CASSPPLSRPSYEQYF
V gene: TRBV6-2/TRBV6-3
J gene: TRBJ2-7
D gene: NA
clone size: NA

CDR3 DNA: TGTGCCAGTAGTCCCTCCGGCCTAGCGGGAGCGGGGGAGCAGTACTTC
CDR3 protein: CASSPSGLAGAGEQYF
V gene: TRBV19
J gene: TRBJ2-7
D gene: TRBD2
clone size: NA

CDR3 DNA: TGTGCCAGCAGTTACCCAAGGCAGGGGGCGTACACTGAAGCTTTCTTT
CDR3 protein: CASSYPRQGAYTEAFF
V gene: TRBV6-6
J gene: TRBJ1-1
D gene: TRBD1
clone size: NA

CDR3 DNA: TGTGCCACCAGTGACAGAGCGGGAGAGACCGGCGAGCAGTACTTC
CDR3 protein: CATSDRAGETGEQYF
V gene: TRBV24-1
J gene: TRBJ2-7
D gene: TRBD2
clone size: NA

CDR3 DNA: TGTGCCAGCAGCTTGGACAGGGGGCGAACTGAAGCTTTCTTT
CDR3 protein: CASSLDRGRTEAFF
V gene: TRBV5-6
J gene: TRBJ1-1
D gene: TRBD1
clone size: NA

CDR3 DNA: TGTGCCAGCAGCGGACAGGGCGGCTACACCTTC
CDR3 protein: CASSGQGGYTF
V gene: TRBV12-3/TRBV12-4
J gene: TRBJ1-2
D gene: TRBD1
clone size: few

CDR3 DNA: TGTGCCAGCAGCCAAGAGGCAGGGGAAGAAAAACTGTTTTTT
CDR3 protein: CASSQEAGEEKLFF
V gene: TRBV3-1/TRBV3-2
J gene: TRBJ1-4
D gene: NA
clone size: NA

CDR3 DNA: TGCGCCAGCAGCTTGGTATCGCTAGCGTCGGAGAATGAGCAGTTCTTC
CDR3 protein: CASSLVSLASENEQFF
V gene: TRBV5-1
J gene: TRBJ2-1
D gene: NA
clone size: once

CDR3 DNA: TGTGCCAGCAGTTTATGGGGGGGGCAAGCTTTCTTT
CDR3 protein: CASSLWGGQAFF
V gene: TRBV27
J gene: TRBJ1-1
D gene: NA
clone size: NA

CDR3 DNA: TGCGCCAGCAGCGCGGACAGAGGTCCTTATGAAAAACTGTTTTTT
CDR3 protein: CASSADRGPYEKLFF
V gene: TRBV5-1
J gene: TRBJ1-4
D gene: NA
clone size: once

CDR3 DNA: TGTGCCAGCAGTCCCACCCCGGGACTTTTCGTCTCTGGAAACACCATATATTTT
CDR3 protein: CASSPTPGLFVSGNTIYF
V gene: TRBV7-2
J gene: TRBJ1-3
D gene: NA
clone size: NA

CDR3 DNA: TGTGCCAGCAGCCCCCATGGACACGACTCAATGGTGTTTTTT
CDR3 protein: CASSPHGHDSMVFF
V gene: TRBV11-3
J gene: TRBJ1-4
D gene: NA
clone size: NA

CDR3 DNA: TGTGCCAGCAGCCGAGTAGCGGGAGTGGGGGAGCAGTACTTC
CDR3 protein: CASSRVAGVGEQYF
V gene: TRBV7-8
J gene: TRBJ2-7
D gene: TRBD2
clone size: few

CDR3 DNA: TGTGCCAGCAGTATTGGGACTAGCGGGAACACCGGGGAGCTGTTTTTT
CDR3 protein: CASSIGTSGNTGELFF
V gene: TRBV27
J gene: TRBJ2-2
D gene: TRBD2
clone size: NA

CDR3 DNA: TGCAGTGCCCTGGGCGATTATGGCTACACCTTC
CDR3 protein: CSALGDYGYTF
V gene: TRBV20-1
J gene: TRBJ1-2
D gene: NA
clone size: NA

CDR3 DNA: TGTGCCACCAGTGATTTGTTGGGAGGAGCAGATACGCAGTATTTT
CDR3 protein: CATSDLLGGADTQYF
V gene: TRBV24-1
J gene: TRBJ2-3
D gene: NA
clone size: once

CDR3 DNA: TGTGCCATCAGTGAGTCGGGGGGACAGGGGAACACTGAAGCTTTCTTT
CDR3 protein: CAISESGGQGNTEAFF
V gene: TRBV10-3
J gene: TRBJ1-1
D gene: TRBD1
clone size: NA

CDR3 DNA: TGTGCCAGCAGCCCCGGACAGGGCTCCTACGAGCAGTACTTC
CDR3 protein: CASSPGQGSYEQYF
V gene: TRBV5-6
J gene: TRBJ2-7
D gene: TRBD1
clone size: NA

CDR3 DNA: TGTGCCAGCAGTTTAAGCGCACTCAACTATGGCTACACCTTC
CDR3 protein: CASSLSALNYGYTF
V gene: TRBV27
J gene: TRBJ1-2
D gene: NA
clone size: once

CDR3 DNA: TGTGCCAGCAGCTACACACGGAGCACTGAAGCTTTCTTT
CDR3 protein: CASSYTRSTEAFF
V gene: TRBV7-2
J gene: TRBJ1-1
D gene: NA
clone size: NA

CDR3 DNA: TGTGCCAGCAGCTCCCATTCTAGCGGGAGGGCCGGGGATGAGCAGTTCTTC
CDR3 protein: CASSSHSSGRAGDEQFF
V gene: TRBV11-3
J gene: TRBJ2-1
D gene: TRBD2
clone size: NA

CDR3 DNA: TGTGCCAGCTCACCACCGAGCGGGGGCCACCAAGAGACCCAGTACTTC
CDR3 protein: CASSPPSGGHQETQYF
V gene: TRBV18
J gene: TRBJ2-5
D gene: TRBD2
clone size: NA

CDR3 DNA: TGTGCCAGCAGCAAGGGACAGGGGTATGGCTACACCTTC
CDR3 protein: CASSKGQGYGYTF
V gene: TRBV5-4
J gene: TRBJ1-2
D gene: TRBD1
clone size: NA

CDR3 DNA: TGTGCCAGCAGCTCCGGGACAGGGGGCGCGAGCAATCAGCCCCAGCATTTT
CDR3 protein: CASSSGTGGASNQPQHF
V gene: TRBV7-9
J gene: TRBJ1-5
D gene: TRBD1
clone size: NA

CDR3 DNA: TGCGCCAGCAGTGAGGCGGGCAGTGAAAAACTGTTTTTT
CDR3 protein: CASSEAGSEKLFF
V gene: TRBV10-1
J gene: TRBJ1-4
D gene: NA
clone size: NA

CDR3 DNA: TGTGCCAGCAGCTTAGGCCGGAGGGGCTACACCTTC
CDR3 protein: CASSLGRRGYTF
V gene: TRBV13
J gene: TRBJ1-2
D gene: NA
clone size: NA

CDR3 DNA: TGTGCCAGCAGTATCGGACAGGGGATTGGCTACACCTTC
CDR3 protein: CASSIGQGIGYTF
V gene: TRBV6-2/TRBV6-3
J gene: TRBJ1-2
D gene: TRBD1
clone size: once

CDR3 DNA: TGTGCCAGCAGCTTATGGGGAGGCGGCTACACCTTC
CDR3 protein: CASSLWGGGYTF
V gene: TRBV11-2
J gene: TRBJ1-2
D gene: NA
clone size: NA